Each of the 16 T cell receptor beta chains below was sequenced from the same sample in a study of cytomegalovirus exposure and HLA in healthy donors. The PCR ran on 60 Vbeta and 13 Jbeta primers. The assay was immunoSEQ multiplex PCR, and TCRdb's table has in-frame clones only and misses some. The repertoire consists of 250,000 or so clones, with around 90% occurring once and the leading ten covering roughly 1.5%. The sequenced material came from PBMCs. Receptors were obtained from a girl aged 2-15 years in good health and CMV-seronegative.

The rearrangement links TRBV20-1 to TRBJ2-1; no firm D call. The length of the CDR3 is 11 residues. Trimming shortened V by 4 bases and J by 8 bases, and 9 bases separated the two germline ends. Germline assignment: CDR1 DFQATT and CDR2 SNEGSKA (reference sequence). CDR3 region: CSATKVDEQFF. In DNA, the CDR3 is TGCAGTGCTACTAAAGTAGATGAGCAGTTCTTC.

The chain couples TRBV7-6 to TRBJ1-1; TRBD1 might be the D (5 bases). Deletions cut 2 bases from V and 5 bases from J, with 15 bases between. The germline V gene encodes CDR1 SGHVS and CDR2 FNYEAQ. CDR3 size: 15 residues. CDR3 bases: TGTGCCAGCAGCTTAATAACTGGGGCACAAACTGAAGCTTTCTTT. Its protein product is CASSLITGAQTEAFF.

Regarding this clone: A much bigger clone sits one base away, suggesting this may be a read error. The genes are TRBV5-6 and TRBJ2-7; 8 bases are a match to TRBD1. The CDR3 contains 13 residues. The V segment lost 5 bases and the J segment 3 bases; nucleotides outside the gene matches: 4. CDR1 SGHDT and CDR2 YYEEEE come from the germline V gene. CDR3 in DNA: TGTGCCAGCAGTGGACAGGGAGTCTACGAGCAGTACTTC. Protein product: CASSGQGVYEQYF.

V gene TRBV6-1 combines with J gene TRBJ2-3; TRBD1 matches 8 bases. The CDR3 covers 18 residues. The germline gives CDR1 MNHNS, CDR2 SASEGT. Germline trimming cut 3 bases from V and 2 bases from J; bases unmatched to any gene: 13. CDR3 nucleotides: TGTGCCAGCAGTGAGGACAGGGCAAAGACTCCTTACACAGATACGCAGTATTTT. Translation gives CASSEDRAKTPYTDTQYF.

The chain is built from TRBV7-8 and TRBJ1-1; D gene ambiguous. Germline CDR1 is SGHVS and CDR2 is FQNEAQ. Trimming shortened V by 5 bases and J by 0 bases, and 13 bases separated the two germline ends. The CDR3 sequence is 15 residues long. The chain's CDR3 is CASSHSRALNTEAFF. DNA of the CDR3: TGTGCCAGCAGCCACTCGAGAGCCTTGAACACTGAAGCTTTCTTT.

The chain joins TRBV5-1 to TRBJ2-5; perhaps TRBD1 as D (6 bases). The better agreement between TRBJ2-7 and the DNA end casts doubt on the J call. Germline values: CDR1 SGHRS, CDR2 YFSETQ. This CDR3 has 13 residues. The CDR3: CASSARGGYEQYF. The CDR3, as DNA: TGCGCCAGCAGCGCCCGAGGGGGATACGAGCAGTACTTC.

The chain has TRBV28 and TRBJ2-7, with 8 bases lining up with TRBD1. Unmatched junction bases numbered 9, after V lost 5 bases and J lost 3 bases. Germline CDR1 and CDR2: MDHEN and SYDVKM. This CDR3 is built from 15 residues. The CDR3 reads CASSGVTGALYEQYF. The CDR3 coding sequence is TGTGCCAGCAGTGGAGTGACAGGGGCCCTCTACGAGCAGTACTTC.

The chain joins TRBV27 to TRBJ2-1; no firm D call. The length of the CDR3 is 12 residues. V was shortened by 5 bases and J by 9 bases, with 11 bases between the two germline ends. Germline CDR1 reads MNHEY; CDR2 reads SMNVEV (reference sequence). CDR3 nucleotides: TGTGCCAGCAGTATGTCCCCGAGTGAGCAGTTCTTC. It codes for CASSMSPSEQFF.

The V gene is TRBV13, the J gene TRBJ2-5; D not resolved. Germline V gene data show CDR1 as PRHDT and CDR2 as FYEKMQ (reference sequence). The ends were cut back, 1 base at V and 1 base at J, with 10 bases in the middle. The CDR3 sequence is 15 residues long. CDR3 residues: CASSLEGSLQETQYF. The DNA of the CDR3 is TGTGCCAGCAGCTTAGAAGGTAGCCTCCAAGAGACCCAGTACTTC.

V usage is TRBV9 and J usage is TRBJ2-6; D is unclear. Germline V gene lookup returns CDR1 SGDLS and CDR2 YYNGEE. V shed 2 bases and J shed 4 bases, with 7 bases lying between them. The CDR3 loop spans 14 amino acids. The CDR3 region is CASSVPGGANVLTF. DNA of the CDR3: TGTGCCAGCAGCGTTCCCGGGGGGGCCAACGTCCTGACTTTC. The complete variable domain, with remaining parts taken from reference TRBV9 and TRBJ2-6, reads DSGVTQTPKHLITATGQRVTLRCSPRSGDLSVYWYQQSLDQGLQFLIQYYNGEERAKGNILERFSAQQFPDLHSELNLSSLELGDSALYFCASSVPGGANVLTFGAGSRLTVL.

The V gene is TRBV28, the J gene TRBJ1-2; 7 positions agree with TRBD1. Germline V CDR1 and CDR2: MDHEN, SYDVKM. This CDR3 contains 13 residues. After removal of 5 bases from V and 6 bases from J, the junction contained 6 bases not matched to a gene. The CDR3 nucleotides read TGTGCCAGCAGTAGCAGGGGGTCGGATGGCTACACCTTC. As protein: CASSSRGSDGYTF.

V usage is TRBV23-1 and J usage is TRBJ1-5, with D perhaps matching TRBD1 (5 bases). TRBV23-1 is noted as an ORF with a role that remains uncertain. The V and J ends lost 7 bases and 2 bases respectively, with 24 bases between them. The CDR3 is made up of 18 amino acids. CDR3 in DNA: TGCGCCAGCACCGAAGGGAGGGGCGGTCAAGTCGGCAATCAGCCCCAGCATTTT. It encodes CASTEGRGGQVGNQPQHF.

The chain couples TRBV28 to TRBJ2-3, with D tentatively TRBD2 (5 bases). The germline V gene encodes CDR1 MDHEN and CDR2 SYDVKM. V was pared by 5 bases and J by 0 bases, with 15 bases between. CDR3 length equals 16 residues. The CDR3 DNA sequence: TGTGCCAGCAGTGAGAGGAGCGGATATAGCACAGATACGCAGTATTTT. Translation: CASSERSGYSTDTQYF. Variable domain in full (rest from reference TRBV28 and TRBJ2-3): DVKVTQSSRYLVKRTGEKVFLECVQDMDHENMFWYRQDPGLGLRLIYFSYDVKMKEKGDIPEGYSVSREKKERFSLILESASTNQTSMYLCASSERSGYSTDTQYFGPGTRLTVL.

The V and J genes are TRBV2 and TRBJ2-1; 10 bases fit TRBD2. Germline V gene data show CDR1 as SNHLY and CDR2 as FYNNEI. CDR3 length equals 17 residues. V gave up 6 bases and J gave up 8 bases; unmatched junction bases: 16. The DNA for the CDR3 is TGTGCCAGCAGATACCCAGCCCCGGGACTAGCGTTGGATGAGCAGTTCTTC. Residues: CASRYPAPGLALDEQFF.

The chain employs TRBV5-6 and TRBJ2-5; D gene uncertain. Trimming stripped 0 bases from V and 7 bases from J, with 4 bases between. This CDR3 is built from 11 residues. CDR1 and CDR2 from the germline V gene are SGHDT and YYEEEE. The CDR3 region has the DNA TGTGCCAGCAGCTTGGCAGGGACCCAGTACTTC. It codes for CASSLAGTQYF.

Note on this clone: The same CDR3 can be traced to other DNA sequences in this sample. This chain joins TRBV20-1 and TRBJ1-4; D remains unclear. Trimming cost V 6 bases and J 4 bases, with 3 bases left between them. There are 10 residues in the CDR3. Per germline, CDR1 DFQATT and CDR2 SNEGSKA (reference sequence). Here the CDR3 reads CSALNEKLFF. CDR3 DNA sequence: TGCAGTGCCCTTAATGAAAAACTGTTTTTT.